This passage covers 15 T cell receptor beta chains from one sample sequenced in a study of response to subunit inactivated influenza vaccine (dated by TCRdb to between 2017 and 2018). The library was built by means of RT-PCR. TCRdb lists the instrument as Illumina HiSeq 2500. TCRdb passed the public sequencing reads through fastp at Q25 and MiXCR, retaining productive beta sequences. One record per CDR3 amino acid sequence lists the most common genes and DNA. For this sample the table gives around 180,000 distinct CDR3 sequences, of which nearly 9.5% were detected only once. The top ten clones comprise about a tenth of the sample. The source material was non-naive T cells sorted from PBMCs, sampled on the day of vaccination. The sample's cell subset or site, from its label and the paper: memory T cell fraction. The source is a man aged 50-59 years who received an inactivated influenza vaccine. Donor details come from another sample of the same person, matched by shared clones.

The sample holds many counts of this clonotype. This chain links TRBV19 with TRBJ1-1; possibly TRBD1 for D (6 bases). CDR3 length equals 14 residues. CDR1 and CDR2 (germline): LNHDA, SQIVND (reference sequence). The V end lost 6 bases, the J end lost 0 bases, and 11 bases lay between the germline ends. CDR3 DNA sequence: TGTGCCAGTAGCCCGACAGGTTTGAACACTGAAGCTTTCTTT. Translated: CASSPTGLNTEAFF.

The sample holds many counts of this clonotype. J is TRBJ1-3 and V is TRBV5-1; unclear D gene. The germline V gene encodes CDR1 SGHRS and CDR2 YFSETQ. CDR3 length: 13 residues. With 7 bases removed from V and 0 bases from J, the gap between germline ends came to 8 bases. CDR3 DNA: TGCGCCAGCGCGGACGGCTCTGGAAACACCATATATTTT. Amino acid sequence: CASADGSGNTIYF.

This clonotype was seen repeatedly, ten times or more. The V gene is TRBV20-1, the J gene TRBJ2-3; no reliable D call. Trimming pared 3 bases from V and 2 bases from J, leaving 9 bases between. This CDR3 has 13 amino acids. The V gene's germline CDR1 is DFQATT and CDR2 SNEGSKA (reference sequence). CDR3: CSASPQNTDTQYF. The DNA of the CDR3 is TGCAGTGCTAGTCCTCAAAACACAGATACGCAGTATTTT.

This chain links TRBV3-1 with TRBJ2-3; 16 bases are shared with TRBD2. Germline loops: CDR1 LGHDT, CDR2 YNNKEL (reference sequence). V lost 10 bases, J lost 10 bases, and 20 bases stayed unmatched. This CDR3 contains 18 residues. The CDR3 is CAICPRGGTSGRAFAQYF. The CDR3 DNA reads TGTGCCATCTGTCCAAGAGGGGGGACTAGCGGGAGGGCCTTTGCGCAGTATTTT.

This clonotype has at least ten counts. The CDR3 nucleotides read TGTGCCAGCAGCTCACCCCATCGTTCGTCCTACAATGAGCAGTTCTTC. It encodes CASSSPHRSSYNEQFF. The J gene is TRBJ2-1, the V gene TRBV5-6; D unresolved. There are 16 residues in the CDR3. V lost 3 bases, J lost 1 base, and 14 bases lay in between. The germline V gene encodes CDR1 SGHDT and CDR2 YYEEEE.

The chain is built from TRBV11-2 and TRBJ2-1; 7 bases are shared with TRBD1. Unmatched junction bases numbered 9, after V lost 0 bases and J lost 7 bases. The germline gives CDR1 SGHAT, CDR2 FQNNGV. The length of the CDR3 is 16 residues. CDR3 amino acids: CASSLDRTGVGNEQFF. The CDR3 DNA is TGTGCCAGCAGCTTAGATCGCACAGGGGTAGGTAATGAGCAGTTCTTC.

This clonotype has at least ten counts. The gene calls are TRBV29-1 and TRBJ2-4; D might be TRBD1 (6 bases). CDR3 length equals 15 residues. The germline gives CDR1 SQVTM, CDR2 ANQGSEA. Trimming stripped 2 bases from V and 1 base from J, with 12 bases between. CDR3 nucleotide sequence: TGCAGCGTTGAATCTGGGGGCCCTGCCAAAAACATTCAGTACTTC. Translating it yields CSVESGGPAKNIQYF.

There are many counts of this clonotype. This chain links TRBV21-1 with TRBJ2-3; TRBD1 is taken as the D call from the table, unchecked against the DNA. TRBV21-1 is tagged as a pseudogene. The CDR3 has 18 amino acids. DNA of the CDR3: TGTGCCAGCAGCAAAGGGGGGGACGCCAACCTCATGACAGATACGCAGTATTTT. It translates to CASSKGGDANLMTDTQYF.

This clonotype was seen at least ten times. This chain connects TRBV3-1 to TRBJ1-2, with D hard to call. CDR3 length: 14 amino acids. From germline, CDR1 is LGHDT and CDR2 YNNKEL (reference sequence). Trimming stripped 1 base from V and 3 bases from J, with 9 bases between. CDR3 in amino acids: CASSQVNTHYGYTF. The CDR3 nucleotides read TGTGCCAGCAGCCAAGTCAACACTCACTATGGCTACACCTTC.

CDR3 sequence (DNA): TGTGCCTGGAGTGTACTAAGGAACACCGGGGAGCTGTTTTTT. Residues: CAWSVLRNTGELFF. V usage is TRBV30 and J usage is TRBJ2-2; D unclear. This CDR3 is built from 14 residues. V was trimmed by 0 bases and J by 1 base, leaving 6 bases between them. CDR1 and CDR2 from the germline V gene are GTSNPN and SVGIG (reference sequence).

This clonotype came up a few times. V is TRBV28 and J is TRBJ2-1; no firm D call. This CDR3 is built from 15 residues. With 3 bases removed from V and 7 bases from J, the gap between germline ends came to 16 bases. CDR1 is MDHEN, CDR2 SYDVKM, per germline. The CDR3 sequence: CASSFLEFERNEQFF. The CDR3 coding sequence is TGTGCCAGCAGTTTTTTGGAGTTTGAGAGGAATGAGCAGTTCTTC. The full variable domain, completed using reference TRBV28 and TRBJ2-1, is DVKVTQSSRYLVKRTGEKVFLECVQDMDHENMFWYRQDPGLGLRLIYFSYDVKMKEKGDIPEGYSVSREKKERFSLILESASTNQTSMYLCASSFLEFERNEQFFGPGTRLTVL.

This clonotype was picked up many times. The V and J genes are TRBV28 and TRBJ2-1; D is possibly TRBD1 or TRBD2 (6 bases each). Germline-derived CDR1 and CDR2 are MDHEN and SYDVKM. The ends were cut back, 7 bases at V and 2 bases at J, with 9 bases in the middle. The CDR3 sequence is 13 residues long. The CDR3 bases are TGTGCCAGCAATGGGGGGCCCTACAATGAGCAGTTCTTC. Its protein is CASNGGPYNEQFF.

In its sample, this clonotype was seen many times. The chain recombines TRBV28 with TRBJ2-7; D gene uncertain. This CDR3 is 14 amino acids long. Looked up from germline, CDR1 is MDHEN and CDR2 is SYDVKM. Trimming cost V 6 bases and J 3 bases, with 15 bases left between them. The CDR3 reads CASRLRTRSYEQYF. CDR3 nucleotide sequence: TGTGCCAGCAGGCTGAGAACAAGGAGCTACGAGCAGTACTTC.

This clonotype was picked up many times. This chain connects TRBV5-1 to TRBJ2-7, with a possible D match to TRBD2 (5 bases). Trimming pared 1 base from V and 0 bases from J, leaving 11 bases between. Germline CDR1 and CDR2: SGHRS and YFSETQ. The CDR3 runs to 15 residues. CDR3 nucleotide sequence: TGCGCCAGCAGCTTGAGTGGACTTAACTCCTACGAGCAGTACTTC. It yields the protein CASSLSGLNSYEQYF.

The chain's CDR3 is CASSLTVGRETQYF. CDR3 DNA: TGCGCCAGCAGCTTAACAGTGGGCCGGGAGACCCAGTACTTC. V and J are TRBV5-1 and TRBJ2-5; D unresolved. Per the germline V gene, CDR1 is SGHRS and CDR2 is YFSETQ. V was shortened by 2 bases and J by 5 bases, with 13 bases between the two germline ends. The CDR3 has 14 residues.